The 11 T cell receptor beta chains reported below all come from one sample, sequenced in a study of tissue T cells after allogeneic stem cell transplantation. The data were produced by immunoSEQ multiplex PCR, yet TCRdb's version contains in-frame clones alone and is incomplete. The table lists more than 4,500 clones, roughly 44% of them singletons. As for time point: mouse harvest day 14 after allogeneic transplant. Tail vein injection delivered 10^7 T-cell-depleted bone marrow cells and 10^6 splenic CD5+ T cells. What was sequenced was gut tissue. All receptors derive from a female BALB/c mouse given C57BL/6 T cells with graft-versus-host disease after an allogeneic hematopoietic cell transplant.

This clone turned up a few times. Gene names and germline match the mouse. The read stops 1 residue short of the end of the CDR3; the missing end is completed from the germline J gene. The chain combines TRBV3 with TRBJ1-1; 10 nucleotides align to TRBD1. The germline CDR1 and CDR2 sequences are SNHLY and FYNGKV (reference sequence). The CDR3 is 12 residues long. With V trimmed by 5 bases and J by 10 bases, 4 bases remained unmatched. CDR3 amino acids: CASSRDRGGVFF. The DNA read from the CDR3 is TGTGCCAGCAGCCGGGACAGGGGTGGAGTCTTC.

As for this clone: Gene names are the mouse ones. The observed sequence ends 1 residue before the CDR3 terminus, with the missing tail filled in from the germline J gene. V is TRBV26 and J is TRBJ2-3; D gene ambiguous. Per the germline V gene, CDR1 is KGHPV and CDR2 is FQNQEV (reference sequence). V was cut by 5 bases and J by 0 bases, with 3 bases left in between. This CDR3 has 12 amino acids. CDR3 amino acids: CASSSSAETLYF. The DNA read from the CDR3 is TGTGCCAGCAGTTCTAGTGCAGAAACGCTGTAT.

As for this clone: Gene names follow the mouse nomenclature. The read terminates 1 residue before the CDR3 end, so the remaining end is supplied by the germline J gene. J is TRBJ1-2 and V is TRBV23; TRBD1, as called in the table, went unchecked against the DNA. The CDR3 runs 14 residues. Germline values: CDR1 KGHTA, CDR2 FQNQQP. CDR3 residues: CSSRTGLGGSDYTF. The CDR3 DNA, read in part, is TGCTCCAGCAGGACCGGGCTAGGGGGCTCCGACTACACC.

This clone appeared a few times. Here the gene names and germline are mouse. The observed sequence ends 1 residue before the CDR3 terminus, with the missing tail filled in from the germline J gene. V gene TRBV12-2 combines with J gene TRBJ1-1; the D gene is possibly TRBD1 (5 bases). This CDR3 is built from 15 residues. V lost 0 bases and J lost 0, with 10 bases in between. CDR1 and CDR2 (germline): SGHLS, HYDKME. CDR3 region: CASSLLDNANTEVFF. CDR3 bases read: TGTGCCAGCTCTCTCCTGGACAATGCAAACACAGAAGTCTTC.

About this clone itself: Gene names are mouse gene names. The read is 1 residue too short to cover the CDR3 end, so that end is filled in from the germline J gene. The rearrangement uses TRBV26 and TRBJ1-3; no reliable D call. Germline CDR1 reads KGHPV; CDR2 reads FQNQEV (reference sequence). V was trimmed by 4 bases and J by 0 bases, leaving 4 bases between them. The CDR3 runs 13 residues. The sequenced CDR3 bases are TGTGCCAGCAGTCCCATTTCTGGAAATACGCTCTAT. Its protein product is CASSPISGNTLY. The CDR3 in its entirety is CASSPISGNTLYF.

With respect to this clone: All gene names here are mouse names. The read terminates 1 residue ahead of where the CDR3 ends, so the germline J gene completes it. The chain combines TRBV12-2 with TRBJ1-6; D gene ambiguous. TRBJ1-6 is labeled an ORF, and its function is uncertain. CDR3 length: 15 amino acids. Germline CDR1 reads SGHLS; CDR2 reads HYDKME. The V and J ends lost 0 bases and 0 bases respectively, with 5 bases between them. CDR3 protein: CASSLSGSYNSPLYF. The sequenced part of the CDR3 DNA is TGTGCCAGCTCTCTCTCGGGTTCCTATAATTCGCCCCTCTAC.

As concerns this clone: The germline and genes are mouse ones. The read ends 1 residue before the CDR3 terminus; that terminus is restored from the germline J gene. The genes are TRBV12-1 and TRBJ2-7; 9 nucleotides line up with TRBD2. Germline CDR1 SGHSN, CDR2 HYEKVE. V lost 0 bases, J lost 7 bases, and 6 bases stayed unmatched. The CDR3 totals 14 residues. CDR3 loop: CASSLDLGGWEQYF. CDR3 DNA (partial): TGTGCCAGCTCTCTCGACCTGGGGGGGTGGGAACAGTAC. The variable domain in full, with the rest retrieved from reference TRBV12-1 and TRBJ2-7, is DSGVVQSPRHIIKEKGGRSVLTCIPISGHSNVVWYQQTLGKELKFLIQHYEKVERDKGFLPSRFSVQQFDDYHSEMNMSALELEDSAMYFCASSLDLGGWEQYFGPGTRLTVL.

Remarks on this clone: All gene names here are mouse names. The read stops 1 residue short of the end of the CDR3; the missing end is completed from the germline J gene. The chain uses TRBV26 and TRBJ1-4; D might be TRBD1 (6 bases). Germline loops: CDR1 KGHPV, CDR2 FQNQEV (reference sequence). Trimming pared 3 bases from V and 2 bases from J, leaving 7 bases between. The CDR3 is 14 amino acids. CDR3 region: CASSLGGSNERLFF. Partial CDR3 DNA: TGTGCCAGCAGTCTTGGGGGCTCCAACGAAAGATTATTT.

On this clone itself: Genes and germline come from the mouse. From the germline J gene comes the end of the CDR3, since the read stops 1 residue before it. The rearrangement links TRBV26 to TRBJ1-4; 7 positions agree with TRBD1. V was pared by 0 bases and J by 5 bases, with 3 bases of the junction left unmatched. Germline CDR1 reads KGHPV; CDR2 reads FQNQEV (reference sequence). This CDR3 region has 15 residues. CDR3 bases read: TGTGCCAGCAGTCTGTCGGCAGGGGGTAACGAAAGATTATTT. It is translated as CASSLSAGGNERLF. The whole CDR3 is CASSLSAGGNERLFF. The full variable domain, in which reference TRBV26 and TRBJ1-4 provide the parts outside the CDR3, is NSKVIQTPRYLVKGQGQKAKMRCIPEKGHPVVFWYQQNKNNEFKFLINFQNQEVLQQIDMTEKRFSAECPSNSPCSLEIQSSEAGDSALYLCASSLSAGGNERLFFGHGTKLSVL.

Turning to this clone: Genes and germline come from the mouse. The read ends 1 residue before the CDR3 terminus; that terminus is restored from the germline J gene. The chain couples TRBV19 to TRBJ2-4; TRBD2 aligns across 10 bases. This CDR3 has 15 residues. V shed 3 bases, J shed 0 bases, and the junction held 1 base outside the gene matches. Germline V gene lookup returns CDR1 FNHDT and CDR2 SITEND (reference sequence). The CDR3 sequence: CASSRDWGSQNTLYF. Partial CDR3 DNA: TGTGCCAGCAGTAGGGACTGGGGTAGTCAAAACACCTTGTAC.

About this clone: Germline and genes: mouse. The observed sequence ends 1 residue before the CDR3 terminus, with the missing tail filled in from the germline J gene. The chain recombines TRBV24 with TRBJ2-7, with no clear D. Between the trimmed V and J ends, which lost 3 bases and 4 bases, there was a span of 7 bases. The CDR3 has 12 amino acids. Germline V gene sequence: CDR1 KGHTA, CDR2 FRNEEI. Partial CDR3 DNA: TGTGCCAGCAGTCTCCACCTTTATGAACAGTAC. It specifies CASSLHLYEQY. The CDR3 reads in full as CASSLHLYEQYF.